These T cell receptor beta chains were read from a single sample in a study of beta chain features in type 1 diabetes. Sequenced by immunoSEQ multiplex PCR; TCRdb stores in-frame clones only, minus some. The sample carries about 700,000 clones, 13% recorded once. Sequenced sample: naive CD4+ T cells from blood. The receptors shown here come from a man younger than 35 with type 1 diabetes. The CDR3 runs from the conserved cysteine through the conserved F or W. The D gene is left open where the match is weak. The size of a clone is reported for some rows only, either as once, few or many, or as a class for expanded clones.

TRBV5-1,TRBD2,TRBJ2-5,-,CASSLTSGQETQYF,TGCGCCAGCAGCTTAACTAGCGGCCAAGAGACCCAGTACTTC
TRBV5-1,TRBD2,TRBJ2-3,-,CASSFSGTSGNTDTQYF,TGCGCCAGCAGCTTTTCCGGGACTAGCGGGAACACAGATACGCAGTATTTT
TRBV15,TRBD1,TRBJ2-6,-,CATSGTALRGANVLTF,TGTGCCACCAGCGGGACAGCCCTTAGGGGGGCCAACGTCCTGACTTTC
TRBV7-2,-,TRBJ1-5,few,CASSLEQANSNQPQHF,TGTGCCAGCAGCTTAGAACAGGCCAATAGCAATCAGCCCCAGCATTTT
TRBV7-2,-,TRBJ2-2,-,CASSLGGIRTGELFF,TGTGCCAGCAGCTTAGGAGGGATCCGGACCGGGGAGCTGTTTTTT
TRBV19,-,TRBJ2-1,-,CASSPLAVNYNEQFF,TGTGCCAGTAGTCCCCTGGCGGTGAACTACAATGAGCAGTTCTTC
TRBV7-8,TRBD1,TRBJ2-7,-,CASSFLSGTGDYEQYF,TGTGCCAGCAGCTTTTTATCCGGGACAGGGGATTACGAGCAGTACTTC
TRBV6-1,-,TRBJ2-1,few,CASSEGSSYNEQFF,TGTGCCAGCAGTGAGGGCAGCTCCTACAATGAGCAGTTCTTC
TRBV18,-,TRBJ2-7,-,CASSRLDTYEQYF,TGTGCCAGCTCACGCCTGGATACTTACGAGCAGTACTTC
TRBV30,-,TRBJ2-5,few,CAWSVGSSETQYF,TGTGCCTGGAGTGTGGGCAGTTCGGAGACCCAGTACTTC
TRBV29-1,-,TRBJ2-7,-,CSVATRLAHEQYF,TGCAGCGTTGCAACCAGACTCGCCCACGAGCAGTACTTC
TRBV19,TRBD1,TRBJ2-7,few,CASSRGDSYEQYF,TGTGCCAGTAGTAGAGGGGACAGCTACGAGCAGTACTTC
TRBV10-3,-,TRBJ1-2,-,CAIRMQDNYGYTF,TGTGCCATCAGAATGCAGGATAACTATGGCTACACCTTC
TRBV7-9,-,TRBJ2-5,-,CASSLNGQTQYF,TGTGCCAGCAGCTTAAACGGTCAGACCCAGTACTTC
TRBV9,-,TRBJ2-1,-,CASSVGGNSYNEQFF,TGTGCCAGCAGCGTAGGCGGGAACTCCTACAATGAGCAGTTCTTC
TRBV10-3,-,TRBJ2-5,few,CAIRDQNQETQYF,TGTGCCATCAGAGACCAAAACCAAGAGACCCAGTACTTC
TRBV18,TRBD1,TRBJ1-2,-,CASSAGGYGYTF,TGTGCCAGCTCGGCAGGGGGCTATGGCTACACCTTC
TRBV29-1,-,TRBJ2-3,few,CSVRGRFSDTQYF,TGCAGCGTTCGGGGGCGTTTCTCAGATACGCAGTATTTT
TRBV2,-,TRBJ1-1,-,CASSEGVGTEAFF,TGTGCCAGCAGTGAGGGGGTGGGCACTGAAGCTTTCTTT
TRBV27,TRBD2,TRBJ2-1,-,CASRSSTSGGAYEQFF,TGTGCCAGCCGCAGCTCGACTAGCGGGGGGGCCTATGAGCAGTTCTTC
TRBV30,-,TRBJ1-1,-,CAWSVAGLTEAFF,TGTGCCTGGAGTGTTGCGGGTTTAACTGAAGCTTTCTTT
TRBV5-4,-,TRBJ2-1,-,CASSWGGGTEYNEQFF,TGTGCCAGCAGCTGGGGGGGCGGGACAGAGTACAATGAGCAGTTCTTC
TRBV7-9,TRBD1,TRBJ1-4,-,CASSLGDRVATNEKLFF,TGTGCCAGCAGCTTAGGTGACAGGGTCGCGACTAATGAAAAACTGTTTTTT
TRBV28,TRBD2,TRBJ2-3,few,CASHGLAGGSTDTQYF,TGTGCCAGTCACGGGCTAGCGGGGGGTAGCACAGATACGCAGTATTTT
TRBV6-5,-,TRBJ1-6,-,CASSYLGAGDSPLHF,TGTGCCAGCAGTTACTTAGGGGCCGGGGATTCACCCCTCCACTTT
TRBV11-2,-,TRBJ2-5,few,CASSLQGIRETQYF,TGTGCCAGCAGCTTACAGGGAATCCGGGAGACCCAGTACTTC
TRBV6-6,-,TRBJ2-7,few,CASRTFEDSIYEQYF,TGTGCCAGCCGAACTTTTGAAGACAGCATCTACGAGCAGTACTTC
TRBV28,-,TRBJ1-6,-,CASLGTIYNSPLHF,TGTGCCAGCCTCGGGACAATTTATAATTCACCCCTCCACTTT
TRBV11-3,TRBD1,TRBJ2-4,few,CASSGTDKNIQYF,TGTGCCAGCAGCGGGACAGACAAAAACATTCAGTACTTC